These 17 T cell receptor beta chains share one sample of origin, sequenced in a study of T cells in women clearing cervical HPV infection. The data were produced by immunoSEQ multiplex PCR, yet TCRdb's version contains in-frame clones alone and is incomplete. The table for this sample gives tens of thousands of clones. Sequencing was performed on blood buffy coat. These receptors all come from a woman aged 18 to 75 with a cervical HPV16 infection that either progressed to CIN3+ or cleared (not recorded which).

Concerning this clone: At one boundary the junction diverges from the germline segment, which might be a read error. Other DNA sequences in the same sample also yield this CDR3. The sequenced part of the CDR3 DNA is TGTGCCAGCTCACACACTGAGGGCCGCTCAGGAAACACT. Translating gives CASSHTEGRSGNT. The entire CDR3 protein is CASSHTEGRSGNTIYF. J is TRBJ1-3 and V is TRBV18, with unresolved D. The read halts 3 residues ahead of the CDR3 end, with the missing end drawn from the germline J gene. CDR1 and CDR2 from the germline V gene are KGHSH and LQKENI. The CDR3 length is 16 residues.

As concerns this clone: The read terminates 3 residues ahead of where the CDR3 ends, so the germline J gene completes it. The chain carries TRBV19 and TRBJ1-1; D remains unclear. Per germline, CDR1 LNHDA and CDR2 SQIVND (reference sequence). V lost 5 bases and J lost 0, with 10 bases in between. This CDR3 contains 14 residues. The CDR3 reads CASSDSSLNTEAFF. The CDR3 DNA, read in part, is TGTGCCAGTAGTGATAGCAGTTTGAACACTGAA.

About this clone itself: With the read ending 3 residues before the CDR3 end, the germline J gene is used to fill in that end. V usage is TRBV19 and J usage is TRBJ2-3; perhaps D is TRBD1 or TRBD2 (5 bases each). This CDR3 has 13 residues. In germline, CDR1 is LNHDA, CDR2 SQIVND (reference sequence). Incomplete CDR3 DNA: TGTGCCAGTAAGGCCCCCGAAGGGGAGACG. Protein sequence: CASKAPEGET. The CDR3 reads in full as CASKAPEGETQYF. The entire variable domain, with the rest obtained from reference TRBV19 and TRBJ2-3, is as follows: DGGITQSPKYLFRKEGQNVTLSCEQNLNHDAMYWYRQDPGQGLRLIYYSQIVNDFQKGDIAEGYSVSREKKESFPLTVTSAQKNPTAFYLCASKAPEGETQYFGPGTRLTVL.

As to this clone: Read sequence stops 3 residues before the CDR3 end, and the germline J gene provides the missing end. This chain joins TRBV6-1 and TRBJ1-2, with D tentatively TRBD1 (6 bases). Germline V gene data show CDR1 as MNHNS and CDR2 as SASEGT. The CDR3 contains 14 residues. The sequenced part of the CDR3 DNA is TGTGCCAGCAGTGCCGACAGGACCTCAGATACC. Protein sequence: CASSADRTSDT. The whole CDR3 sequence is CASSADRTSDTYTF.

As to this clone: The read finishes 3 residues shy of the CDR3 end, and the germline J gene is used to complete it. This chain joins TRBV10-3 and TRBJ1-6; 7 bases agree with TRBD1. The J segment lost 7 bases and the V segment lost 4 bases, leaving 1 base of the junction unmatched. The germline V gene has CDR1 ENHRY and CDR2 SYGVKD. This CDR3 comprises 13 residues. The CDR3 sequence: CAISGGQNSPLHF. The part of the CDR3 DNA that was read is TGTGCCATCAGTGGGGGACAGAATTCACCC.

For this clone: Sequencing ends 3 residues short of the CDR3 end; the germline J gene provides the rest. This chain connects TRBV7-3 to TRBJ1-2, with a weak D call TRBD1 (6 bases). The length of the CDR3 is 17 residues. Germline CDR1 SGHTA, CDR2 FQGTGA. The CDR3 reads CASSPGTAGGYTDTYTF. The CDR3 bases that were read are TGTGCCAGCAGCCCAGGAACAGCGGGGGGCTACACAGATACC.

In regard to this clone: The read finishes 3 residues shy of the CDR3 end, and the germline J gene is used to complete it. This rearrangement joins TRBV18 to TRBJ1-2, with D unresolved. The CDR3 loop spans 13 amino acids. Looked up from germline, CDR1 is KGHSH and CDR2 is LQKENI. This CDR3 is CASSPRLADDYTF. The part of the CDR3 DNA that was read is TGTGCCAGCTCACCACGACTAGCGGACGAC.

On this clone itself: The read terminates 3 residues ahead of where the CDR3 ends, so the germline J gene completes it. This chain uses TRBV14 with TRBJ1-6, with 8 bases that match TRBD1. CDR3 size: 15 residues. V was pared by 4 bases and J by 7 bases, with 6 bases of the junction left unmatched. Germline CDR1 is SGHDN and CDR2 is FVKESK. The sequenced CDR3 bases are TGTGCCAGCAGCCCCAGGGGGCAAGGGAATTCACCC. Protein: CASSPRGQGNSP. The entire CDR3 protein is CASSPRGQGNSPLHF.

As for this clone: The sequence runs out 3 residues before the end of the CDR3; the remainder is reconstructed from the germline J gene. The chain couples TRBV20-1 to TRBJ2-3; tentative D call: TRBD1 (6 bases). The CDR3 has 14 amino acids. The V end was cut by 4 bases, the J end by 7 bases, with 18 bases between. Germline V lookup: CDR1 DFQATT, CDR2 SNEGSKA (reference sequence). The CDR3 protein is CSANLRWGLNTQYF. The part of the CDR3 DNA that was read is TGCAGTGCTAACTTGCGTTGGGGGCTTAATACG.

As concerns this clone: The read terminates 3 residues before the CDR3 end, so the remaining end is supplied by the germline J gene. This chain connects TRBV20-1 to TRBJ1-5; TRBD1 matches at 7 bases. The germline V gene has CDR1 DFQATT and CDR2 SNEGSKA (reference sequence). V gave up 1 base and J gave up 6 bases; unmatched junction bases: 0. This CDR3 has 12 amino acids. CDR3 in amino acids: CSARAGGQPQHF. The sequenced part of the CDR3 DNA is TGCAGTGCTAGAGCAGGGGGTCAGCCC.

A word on this clone: From the germline J gene comes the end of the CDR3, since the read stops 3 residues before it. This chain uses TRBV7-6 with TRBJ2-3, with TRBD2 matching 9 bases. There are 17 residues in the CDR3. V dropped 5 bases and J dropped 5; count of bases not matched to a gene: 14. Germline V gene lookup returns CDR1 SGHVS and CDR2 FNYEAQ. CDR3 loop: CASSPSKTSGLLDTQYF. CDR3 bases read: TGTGCCAGCAGCCCTTCCAAGACTAGCGGCCTATTAGATACG.

For this clone: The observed sequence ends 3 residues before the CDR3 terminus, with the missing tail filled in from the germline J gene. The J gene is TRBJ1-2, the V gene TRBV6-1; D remains ambiguous. Germline V lookup: CDR1 MNHNS, CDR2 SASEGT. This CDR3 region has 15 residues. The DNA read from the CDR3 is TGTGCCAGCAGTGAAGCGCGGAGCGGACTTTACGAC. Translation: CASSEARSGLYD. The full CDR3 is CASSEARSGLYDYTF.

Concerning this clone: The CDR3 end is not reached by the read, which stops 3 residues before it; the germline J gene fills it in. The rearrangement links TRBV20-1 to TRBJ2-4; 9 bases align to TRBD1. Germline V gene sequence: CDR1 DFQATT, CDR2 SNEGSKA (reference sequence). This CDR3 spans 15 amino acids. The part of the CDR3 DNA that was read is TGCAGTGCTCGGACAGGGGAGTATTCCAATCAGCCT. It translates to CSARTGEYSNQP. The CDR3 in full is CSARTGEYSNQPQYF.

A note on this clone: The read ends 3 residues early relative to the CDR3; the germline J gene fills the gap. The V and J genes are TRBV2 and TRBJ2-4, with D perhaps matching TRBD1 (6 bases). CDR3 length equals 16 residues. Germline V gene sequence: CDR1 SNHLY, CDR2 FYNNEI. CDR3 in amino acids: CASSERISGDRGGQYF. The CDR3 DNA, read in part, is TGTGCCAGCAGTGAAAGGATTAGTGGTGACAGAGGGGGT.

Comment on this clone: The CDR3 is cut off 3 residues early in the read; its end comes from the germline J gene. This chain uses TRBV5-1 with TRBJ1-4; D possibly corresponds to TRBD1 (5 bases). This CDR3 spans 17 amino acids. V was cut by 2 bases and J by 8 bases, with 22 bases left in between. Germline values: CDR1 SGHRS, CDR2 YFSETQ. The part of the CDR3 DNA that was read is TGCGCCAGCAGCTTAGCCTTTTTTGGGGGGGTCCACGAAAAA. It specifies CASSLAFFGGVHEK. The CDR3 in full is CASSLAFFGGVHEKLFF.

Regarding this clone: With the read ending 3 residues before the CDR3 end, the germline J gene is used to fill in that end. The chain joins TRBV11-2 to TRBJ2-2, with no clear D. CDR3 length: 13 residues. V was clipped by 3 bases and J by 2 bases, with 4 bases between them. Germline V gene lookup returns CDR1 SGHAT and CDR2 FQNNGV. The CDR3 loop reads CASSFLNTGELFF. CDR3 DNA (partial): TGTGCCAGCAGCTTCCTTAACACCGGGGAG. Variable domain in full (rest from reference TRBV11-2 and TRBJ2-2): EAGVAQSPRYKIIEKRQSVAFWCNPISGHATLYWYQQILGQGPKLLIQFQNNGVVDDSQLPKDRFSAERLKGVDSTLKIQPAKLEDSAVYLCASSFLNTGELFFGEGSRLTVL.

Comment on this clone: Sequencing ends 3 residues short of the CDR3 end; the germline J gene provides the rest. The chain is built from TRBV5-4 and TRBJ2-3; D not certain. V was cut by 7 bases and J by 2 bases, with 17 bases left in between. The CDR3 length is 15 residues. Germline CDR1 reads SGHNT; CDR2 reads YYREEE (reference sequence). The CDR3 DNA, read in part, is TGTGCCAGCGGTCCCGTCAACGGTCACACAGATACG. This gives the protein CASGPVNGHTDT. The whole CDR3 region reads CASGPVNGHTDTQYF.